Below, 3 T cell receptor beta chains from the same sample are listed, as sequenced in a study of beta chain features in type 1 diabetes (dated by TCRdb to the late 2010s). Library method: the immunoSEQ multiplex PCR assay. The entire isolated RNA was reverse transcribed using the High Capacity cDNA Reverse Transcription Kit, and thus expressed TCRB transcripts were sequenced. As stored in TCRdb, this immuneACCESS dataset retains in-frame rearrangements with V and J assigned. A fraction of the clones does not appear; measured against another copy, unresolved V genes explain less than half of the discrepancy, and the remainder lacks a known reason. The table for this sample lists 300,000 to 400,000 clones; around 12% of them were counted only once. The ten largest clones add up to 0.017% of the sample. The sequenced sample consisted of naive CD4+ T cells from blood. Read against the paper, the sample's cell subset or site label means: true naive CD4+ T cells. These receptors all come from a man aged 18-30 years in good health.

This clone has just a few counts. The chain employs TRBV30 and TRBJ1-1; no clear D gene. Germline lookup yields CDR1 GTSNPN and CDR2 SVGIG (reference sequence). The CDR3 spans 13 residues. Trimming pared 4 bases from V and 1 base from J, leaving 10 bases between. In DNA, the CDR3 is TGTGCCTGGATCCAGGTCAGGAACACTGAAGCTTTCTTT. Translation gives CAWIQVRNTEAFF.

This clone occurred many times. This chain joins TRBV29-1 and TRBJ2-3; 12 bases align to TRBD2. Germline assignment: CDR1 SQVTM and CDR2 ANQGSEA. V lost 7 bases and J lost 3; bases outside the gene matches: 5. The CDR3 spans 14 residues. The CDR3 here is CSARTSGTTDTQYF. The CDR3 bases are TGCAGCGCCAGGACTAGCGGGACAACAGATACGCAGTATTTT.

This chain connects TRBV30 to TRBJ2-5; a weak D match, TRBD1 (6 bases). With 1 base removed from V and 4 bases from J, the gap between germline ends came to 16 bases. CDR3 length equals 15 residues. The V gene's germline CDR1 is GTSNPN and CDR2 SVGIG (reference sequence). The CDR3 bases are TGTGCCTGGAGTGCTAAAACAGGGCCACGAGAGACCCAGTACTTC. It encodes CAWSAKTGPRETQYF.